One and the same sample provided the 10 T cell receptor beta chains below, sequenced in a study of cytomegalovirus exposure and HLA in healthy donors. This PCR relied on a set of 60 Vbeta primers and 13 Jbeta primers. The method was immunoSEQ multiplex PCR; TCRdb's version includes in-frame clones alone and lacks a portion of them. The table lists 150,000 to 200,000 clones, around 77% of them singletons. The source material was PBMCs. Every receptor here comes from a female donor in good health and CMV-seronegative.

The rearrangement joins TRBV25-1 to TRBJ2-3, with 11 nucleotides matching TRBD2. Germline-derived CDR1 and CDR2 are MGHDK and SYGVNS. J gave up 0 bases and V 2 bases, and 1 base lay outside the gene matches. This CDR3 contains 16 residues. CDR3 in amino acids: CASSEGLAGSTDTQYF. In DNA form, the CDR3 reads TGTGCCAGCAGTGAAGGACTAGCGGGTAGCACAGATACGCAGTATTTT. Supplemented by reference TRBV25-1 and TRBJ2-3, the full variable domain reads EADIYQTPRYLVIGTGKKITLECSQTMGHDKMYWYQQDPGMELHLIHYSYGVNSTEKGDLSSESTVSRIRTEHFPLTLESARPSHTSQYLCASSEGLAGSTDTQYFGPGTRLTVL.

CDR3 protein: CASRSSEDTQYF. DNA for the CDR3: TGCGCCAGCAGATCTAGCGAAGATACGCAGTATTTT. The genes are TRBV5-1 and TRBJ2-3, with a possible D match to TRBD2 (6 bases). Germline CDR1 reads SGHRS; CDR2 reads YFSETQ. This CDR3 is 12 amino acids long. Between the trimmed V and J ends, which lost 5 bases and 5 bases, there was a span of 9 bases.

This chain connects TRBV29-1 to TRBJ1-2, with 8 bases matching TRBD1. The CDR3 extends over 12 amino acids. Germline-derived CDR1 and CDR2 are SQVTM and ANQGSEA. V lost 2 bases, J lost 7 bases, and 3 bases stayed unmatched. The CDR3 loop reads CSVERTGTGYTF. CDR3 in DNA: TGCAGCGTTGAACGGACAGGGACTGGCTACACCTTC.

The chain links TRBV25-1 to TRBJ2-1; tentative D call: TRBD1 (6 bases). The CDR3 covers 14 residues. Germline CDR1 MGHDK, CDR2 SYGVNS. V gave up 5 bases and J gave up 0 bases, with 8 bases separating them. Here the CDR3 DNA reads TGTGCCAGCAGTCAGGGGTACTCCTACAATGAGCAGTTCTTC. It encodes CASSQGYSYNEQFF.

The chain recombines TRBV28 with TRBJ2-7, with a possible D match to TRBD2 (6 bases). The CDR3 contains 14 residues. V was clipped by 0 bases and J by 3 bases, with 9 bases between them. Germline-derived CDR1 and CDR2 are MDHEN and SYDVKM. The CDR3: CASSLWGGFYEQYF. The CDR3 nucleotides read TGTGCCAGCAGTTTATGGGGGGGATTCTACGAGCAGTACTTC.

The chain carries TRBV19 and TRBJ1-1; D unresolved. The CDR3 totals 13 residues. CDR1 and CDR2 (germline): LNHDA, SQIVND (reference sequence). Between the trimmed V and J ends, which lost 11 bases and 1 base, there was a span of 14 bases. For the CDR3, the DNA is TGTGCCGCCTCGTTGGGAGCGAACACTGAAGCTTTCTTT. It is translated as CAASLGANTEAFF.

The chain links TRBV6-6 to TRBJ2-7; D possibly corresponds to TRBD1 (5 bases). Trimming took off 6 bases at V and 1 base at J, with 7 bases between the two ends. CDR3 length: 12 amino acids. Germline CDR1 MNHNY, CDR2 SVGAGI (reference sequence). The CDR3 here is CASRQESYEQYF. CDR3 DNA sequence: TGTGCCAGCAGACAGGAATCCTACGAGCAGTACTTC.

The V gene is TRBV2, the J gene TRBJ1-4; a weak D match, TRBD1 (6 bases). Germline V lookup: CDR1 SNHLY, CDR2 FYNNEI. The CDR3 sequence is 16 residues long. Trimming shortened V by 8 bases and J by 0 bases, and 16 bases separated the two germline ends. The CDR3 sequence: CASARGGGATNEKLFF. For the CDR3, the DNA is TGTGCCAGCGCCCGGGGAGGGGGTGCAACTAATGAAAAACTGTTTTTT.

J is TRBJ2-5 and V is TRBV28, with TRBD1 identical over 9 bases. The J call may be in error: the DNA end matches TRBJ2-7 better. The germline gives CDR1 MDHEN, CDR2 SYDVKM. CDR3 length: 15 amino acids. This chain's CDR3 is CASSLPGQGTYEQYF. Written as DNA, the CDR3 is TGTGCCAGCAGTTTACCGGGACAGGGAACCTACGAGCAGTACTTC.

The chain couples TRBV19 to TRBJ1-1, with 9 bases fitting TRBD1. V was clipped by 7 bases and J by 4 bases; unmatched bases: 10. This CDR3 is built from 15 residues. The V gene's germline CDR1 is LNHDA and CDR2 SQIVND (reference sequence). CDR3 bases: TGTGCCAGTACCCTAAACAGGGGGCTTAGCACTGAAGCTTTCTTT. Encoded protein: CASTLNRGLSTEAFF.